Given below is one T cell receptor beta chain in context. The sample is drawn from a study of blood T cell repertoires in COVID-19. Under the authors' procedure: For nucleated cells, counts were estimated from reference gene primer amplification. Sequencing was performed with immunoSEQ multiplex PCR; in TCRdb, only in-frame clones are kept and a portion is missing. The V and J calls and clone size come from that table; D and trimming were worked out from the DNA. The sample has around 170,000 clones; more than 70% are singletons. The receptor comes from a man aged 18 to 30 with active or convalescent COVID-19. The sequenced sample consisted of peripheral blood.

The CDR3 sequence: CASSLRLAPIKFF. The CDR3 DNA is TGTGCCAGCAGCTTGCGGCTAGCGCCAATCAAGTTCTTC. This chain connects TRBV7-8 to TRBJ2-1; D perhaps matches TRBD2 (6 bases). CDR3 length: 13 residues. The germline V and J ends were trimmed by 3 bases and 14 bases, with 17 bases remaining between them. Germline values: CDR1 SGHVS, CDR2 FQNEAQ.